A single sample gave rise to the 19 T cell receptor beta chains below, sequenced in a study of blood T cell repertoires in COVID-19. Profiled with immunoSEQ multiplex PCR; TCRdb holds only in-frame clones, not every one. The sample includes 200,000 to 250,000 clones, about 86% of them seen just once. Sequenced sample: PBMCs or T cells enriched from blood (not recorded which). All receptors come from a woman between 50 and 59 years old with acute COVID-19.

In this sample, this clone turned up a few times. The rearrangement links TRBV5-4 to TRBJ2-7, with 9 positions matching TRBD1. The germline V gene has CDR1 SGHNT and CDR2 YYREEE (reference sequence). Germline trimming cut 4 bases from V and 6 bases from J; bases unmatched to any gene: 8. This CDR3 region has 14 residues. The CDR3 nucleotides are TGTGCCAGCAGCCTCCGGGACAGGGAGCGCGAGCAGTACTTC. Its translation: CASSLRDREREQYF. Filled out from reference TRBV5-4 and TRBJ2-7, the complete variable domain reads ETGVTQSPTHLIKTRGQQVTLRCSSQSGHNTVSWYQQALGQGPQFIFQYYREEENGRGNFPPRFSGLQFPNYSSELNVNALELDDSALYLCASSLRDREREQYFGPGTRLTVT.

This chain connects TRBV7-6 to TRBJ1-4; maybe TRBD1 (5 bases). CDR3 size: 16 residues. Looked up from germline, CDR1 is SGHVS and CDR2 is FNYEAQ. V gave up 2 bases and J gave up 0 bases, with 10 bases separating them. CDR3 in DNA: TGTGCCAGCAGCTTACAAGCAGGGCCAACTAATGAAAAACTGTTTTTT. Its protein is CASSLQAGPTNEKLFF.

V and J are TRBV18 and TRBJ1-1, with D possibly TRBD1 on 5 matching bases. CDR3 length equals 13 residues. Between the trimmed V and J ends, which lost 3 bases and 3 bases, there was a span of 8 bases. Germline V gene data show CDR1 as KGHSH and CDR2 as LQKENI. The CDR3: CASSPPGDTEAFF. Written as DNA, the CDR3 is TGTGCCAGCTCACCCCCGGGGGACACTGAAGCTTTCTTT.

To note about this clone: Other DNA sequences within the sample encode an identical CDR3. V and J are TRBV5-1 and TRBJ2-7; D is perhaps TRBD1 (5 bases). From germline, CDR1 is SGHRS and CDR2 YFSETQ. V was pared by 0 bases and J by 2 bases, with 9 bases between. The length of the CDR3 is 14 residues. DNA of the CDR3: TGCGCCAGCAGCTTGGGGCAGGGCCCCTACGAGCAGTACTTC. Amino acids: CASSLGQGPYEQYF.

This CDR3 is CASSRTGRYEQFF. The CDR3 nucleotides read TGTGCCAGCAGTAGGACAGGTCGGTATGAGCAGTTCTTC. The chain has TRBV6-5 and TRBJ2-1, with TRBD1 identical over 7 bases. Germline V CDR1 and CDR2: MNHEY, SVGAGI. J was trimmed by 8 bases and V by 5 bases; bases with no gene match: 6. CDR3 length: 13 residues.

The chain uses TRBV5-1 and TRBJ2-5, with 7 positions matching TRBD1. CDR1 is SGHRS, CDR2 YFSETQ, per germline. V was pared by 4 bases and J by 5 bases, with 5 bases of the junction left unmatched. This CDR3 spans 13 amino acids. The CDR3 nucleotides are TGCGCCAGCAGCCTGACAGGGCGGGAGACCCAGTACTTC. This encodes CASSLTGRETQYF.

J is TRBJ2-7 and V is TRBV5-1; 8 bases match TRBD1. This CDR3 is 14 amino acids long. Germline V CDR1 and CDR2: SGHRS, YFSETQ. After removal of 4 bases from V and 2 bases from J, the junction contained 5 bases not matched to a gene. The CDR3 coding sequence is TGCGCCAGCAGCCAGACAGGGGTTACCTACGAGCAGTACTTC. It codes for CASSQTGVTYEQYF. Based on the CDR3 plus reference TRBV5-1 and TRBJ2-7, the full variable domain is KAGVTQTPRYLIKTRGQQVTLSCSPISGHRSVSWYQQTPGQGLQFLFEYFSETQRNKGNFPGRFSGRQFSNSRSEMNVSTLELGDSALYLCASSQTGVTYEQYFGPGTRLTVT.

Only one count was recorded for this clone. This chain uses TRBV5-5 with TRBJ1-2; weak D call: TRBD1 (6 bases). In germline, CDR1 is SGHKS, CDR2 YYEKEE (reference sequence). CDR3 length: 15 residues. V was clipped by 0 bases and J by 2 bases, with 11 bases between them. CDR3 nucleotides: TGTGCCAGCAGCTTGGAAGGCCAGGGGAACTATGGCTACACCTTC. Translation gives CASSLEGQGNYGYTF. The complete variable domain, with remaining parts taken from reference TRBV5-5 and TRBJ1-2, reads DAGVTQSPTHLIKTRGQQVTLRCSPISGHKSVSWYQQVLGQGPQFIFQYYEKEERGRGNFPDRFSARQFPNYSSELNVNALLLGDSALYLCASSLEGQGNYGYTFGSGTRLTVV.

The chain recombines TRBV10-3 with TRBJ2-4; the D gene is possibly TRBD1 (6 bases). This CDR3 region has 14 residues. V lost 2 bases, J lost 8 bases, and 13 bases lay in between. Germline loops: CDR1 ENHRY, CDR2 SYGVKD. Here the CDR3 reads CAISEGQTTDIQYF. CDR3 bases: TGTGCCATCAGTGAGGGACAGACCACTGACATTCAGTACTTC.

The chain couples TRBV14 to TRBJ2-2; a weak D match, TRBD1 (6 bases). In germline, CDR1 is SGHDN, CDR2 FVKESK. The CDR3 runs to 15 residues. V was clipped by 2 bases and J by 3 bases, with 10 bases between them. The CDR3 protein is CASSQQGSYTGELFF. CDR3 nucleotides: TGTGCCAGCAGCCAACAGGGGAGCTACACCGGGGAGCTGTTTTTT.

This chain joins TRBV28 and TRBJ1-2; 7 positions match TRBD1. The CDR3 spans 13 residues. Germline assignment: CDR1 MDHEN and CDR2 SYDVKM. V gave up 2 bases and J gave up 4 bases; unmatched junction bases: 1. CDR3 sequence: CASSLDRVYGYTF. CDR3 sequence (DNA): TGTGCCAGCAGTTTAGACAGGGTCTATGGCTACACCTTC.

The chain combines TRBV18 with TRBJ1-6; TRBD1 matches 9 bases. CDR3 length: 16 residues. Trimming took 5 bases from V and 6 from J; bases not matched to a gene: 8. Germline V gene lookup returns CDR1 KGHSH and CDR2 LQKENI. The CDR3 spells CASSIQGALGNSPLHF. CDR3 in DNA: TGTGCCAGCTCAATACAGGGGGCGCTGGGTAATTCACCCCTCCACTTT.

This clone was detected a few times. The chain recombines TRBV5-1 with TRBJ1-1; maybe TRBD1 (5 bases). From germline, CDR1 is SGHRS and CDR2 YFSETQ. V lost 3 bases, J lost 4 bases, and 13 bases lay in between. The length of the CDR3 is 14 residues. The DNA for the CDR3 is TGCGCCAGCAGCTCGAATCCGGACACCACTGAAGCTTTCTTT. Its translation: CASSSNPDTTEAFF. The full variable domain, its missing parts supplied by reference TRBV5-1 and TRBJ1-1, is KAGVTQTPRYLIKTRGQQVTLSCSPISGHRSVSWYQQTPGQGLQFLFEYFSETQRNKGNFPGRFSGRQFSNSRSEMNVSTLELGDSALYLCASSSNPDTTEAFFGQGTRLTVV.

This sequence joins TRBV12-3 or TRBV12-4 and TRBJ1-2, with D possibly TRBD1 on 5 matching bases. The CDR3 length is 13 residues. Trimming shortened V by 5 bases and J by 4 bases, and 11 bases separated the two germline ends. CDR3 DNA sequence: TGTGCCAGCAGTATGGGGGGGACCTATGGCTACACCTTC. As protein: CASSMGGTYGYTF.

The chain recombines TRBV20-1 with TRBJ2-7; TRBD2 might be the D (6 bases). V lost 3 bases, J lost 4 bases, and 19 bases lay in between. Germline-derived CDR1 and CDR2 are DFQATT and SNEGSKA (reference sequence). This CDR3 has 15 amino acids. The CDR3 coding sequence is TGCAGTGCTAGTACTGTGACGGGGGACCATTACGAGCAGTACTTC. It yields the protein CSASTVTGDHYEQYF.

This chain joins TRBV5-4 and TRBJ1-5; D unclear. CDR1 and CDR2 (germline): SGHNT, YYREEE (reference sequence). V was pared by 0 bases and J by 4 bases, with 8 bases between. The CDR3 length is 14 residues. The CDR3 sequence: CASSLGQSNQPQHF. CDR3 nucleotides: TGTGCCAGCAGCTTGGGGCAGTCTAATCAGCCCCAGCATTTT.

V usage is TRBV2 and J usage is TRBJ1-2; D is unclear. Between the trimmed V and J ends, which lost 6 bases and 4 bases, there was a span of 9 bases. Germline V lookup: CDR1 SNHLY, CDR2 FYNNEI. This CDR3 has 12 residues. CDR3 residues: CASRASFYGYTF. CDR3 nucleotides: TGTGCCAGCAGGGCCAGTTTCTATGGCTACACCTTC.

V gene TRBV4-3 combines with J gene TRBJ1-1; D might be TRBD1 (5 bases). This CDR3 has 15 amino acids. V lost 2 bases to trimming and J lost 4 bases, with 14 bases between them. Germline loops: CDR1 LGHNA, CDR2 YSLEER. The CDR3 is CASSQSTGLGTEAFF. The CDR3 DNA reads TGCGCCAGCAGCCAAAGTACAGGACTAGGCACTGAAGCTTTCTTT.

This clone was observed at least ten times. DNA for the CDR3: TGCGCCAGCAGCCAAACAGGTTATAATTCACCCCTCCACTTT. It yields the protein CASSQTGYNSPLHF. This chain uses TRBV4-3 with TRBJ1-6; tentatively, D is TRBD1 (5 bases). V was pared by 2 bases and J by 4 bases, with 6 bases between. The germline V gene encodes CDR1 LGHNA and CDR2 YSLEER. This CDR3 has 14 amino acids.